Listed below are T cell receptor beta chains from one sample, sequenced in a study of metastatic and nonmetastatic thyroid tumors. MiXCR was used by TCRdb to re-call the PCR reads. The repertoire consists of more than 85,000 clones, with less than 10% occurring once and the leading ten covering 8.8%. The sample taken for sequencing was blood. The receptor set was obtained from a female donor with papillary thyroid cancer or a benign thyroid nodule (not recorded which). Some clones in this sample may be carry-over from other donors' samples. Each CDR3 is given with its conserved first and last residue. For some rows the clone size is stated as once, few or many, or as a class when expanded; others skip it.

>TRBV18|16|TRBJ1-2|-
CASSPPTTTANYGYTF
>TRBV7-3|13|TRBJ2-1|many
CASSLVRGGEQFF
>TRBV27|18|TRBJ2-1|many
CASSLSRGGAGLYNEQFF
>TRBV5-1|15|TRBJ1-1|many
CASSFRTGMNTEAFF
>TRBV6-1|13|TRBJ2-3|many
CASSEALAVQQYF
>TRBV4-2|13|TRBJ1-4|many
CASSQGQGEKLFF
>TRBV4-1|15|TRBJ2-7|many
CASSQDSAGNYEQYF
>TRBV19|12|TRBJ1-5|many
CATGGRSKPQHF
>TRBV3-1|13|TRBJ1-1|-
CASSQSDRVGAFF
>TRBV7-3|14|TRBJ2-3|many
CASSLEGPPDTQYF
>TRBV19|13|TRBJ2-7|many
CASSIDSTYEQYF
>TRBV5-6|16|TRBJ1-1|few
CASSLATALRDTEAFF
>TRBV28|14|TRBJ1-4|many
CASSRGQGAVKLFF
>TRBV9|15|TRBJ2-6|-
CASSGTGRGANVLTF
>TRBV20-1|16|TRBJ2-2|-
CSARGGSGATTGELFF
>TRBV3-1|12|TRBJ1-2|many
CASSQPRTGYTF
>TRBV28|19|TRBJ1-6|few
CASSLKAVGRGNRDSPLHF
>TRBV2|14|TRBJ2-6|many
CASRDLSGANVLTF
>TRBV28|13|TRBJ1-2|many
CASESGTSYGYTF
>TRBV20-1|12|TRBJ2-5|-
CGATSSQETQYF
>TRBV30|14|TRBJ2-4|many
CAWSNGAGGYIQYF
>TRBV9|14|TRBJ2-7|many
CASSMGLAGEEQYF
>TRBV5-1|15|TRBJ2-5|many
CASSGGLSSGGTQYF
>TRBV18|14|TRBJ2-7|many
CASANRGDSYEQYF
>TRBV5-5|14|TRBJ1-3|many
CASSSAESGNTIYF
>TRBV27|14|TRBJ2-7|many
CASSLDRGTYEQYF
>TRBV19|15|TRBJ2-7|many
CASSMGPALTYEQYF
>TRBV4-2|15|TRBJ1-6|many
CASSQATGDGSPLHF